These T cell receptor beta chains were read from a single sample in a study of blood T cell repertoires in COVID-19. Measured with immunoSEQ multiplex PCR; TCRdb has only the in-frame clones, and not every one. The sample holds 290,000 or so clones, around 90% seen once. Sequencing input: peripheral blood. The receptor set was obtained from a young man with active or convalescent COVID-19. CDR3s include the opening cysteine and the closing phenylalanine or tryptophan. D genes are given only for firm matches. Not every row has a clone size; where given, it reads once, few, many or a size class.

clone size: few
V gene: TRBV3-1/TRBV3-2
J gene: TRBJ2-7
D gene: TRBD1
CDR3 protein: CASSHYGTGSYEQYF
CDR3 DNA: TGTGCCAGCAGCCATTATGGGACAGGGAGCTACGAGCAGTACTTC

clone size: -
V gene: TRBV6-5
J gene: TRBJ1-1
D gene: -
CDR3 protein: CASSPFRTANTEAFF
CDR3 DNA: TGTGCCAGCAGTCCCTTCCGGACAGCGAACACTGAAGCTTTCTTT

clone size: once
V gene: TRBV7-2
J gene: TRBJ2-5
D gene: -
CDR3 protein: CASSLAGQIQETQYF
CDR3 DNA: TGTGCCAGCAGTCTTGCCGGACAAATCCAAGAGACCCAGTACTTC

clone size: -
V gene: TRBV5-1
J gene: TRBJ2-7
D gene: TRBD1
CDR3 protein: CASSNPGQTLGQYF
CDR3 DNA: TGCGCCAGCAGCAACCCGGGACAGACCCTGGGGCAGTACTTC

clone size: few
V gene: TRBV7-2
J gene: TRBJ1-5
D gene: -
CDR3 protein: CASSPGTGSNQPQHF
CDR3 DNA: TGTGCCAGCAGTCCGGGTACGGGGAGCAATCAGCCCCAGCATTTT

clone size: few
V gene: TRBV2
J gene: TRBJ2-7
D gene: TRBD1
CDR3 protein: CASSGTGVYEQYF
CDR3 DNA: TGTGCCAGCAGTGGGACAGGGGTCTACGAGCAGTACTTC

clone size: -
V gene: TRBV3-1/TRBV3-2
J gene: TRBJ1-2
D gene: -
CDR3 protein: CASSRGKNNYGYTF
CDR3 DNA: TGTGCCAGCAGCCGTGGCAAAAATAACTATGGCTACACCTTC

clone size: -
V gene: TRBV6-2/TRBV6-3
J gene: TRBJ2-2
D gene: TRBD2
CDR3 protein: CASSRATSGEGGELFF
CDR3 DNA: TGTGCCAGCAGTCGAGCGACTAGCGGGGAAGGCGGGGAGCTGTTTTTT

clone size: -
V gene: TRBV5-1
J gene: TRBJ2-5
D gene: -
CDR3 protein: CASSLDVGRGETQYF
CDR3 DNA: TGCGCCAGCAGCTTGGATGTGGGGCGGGGTGAGACCCAGTACTTC

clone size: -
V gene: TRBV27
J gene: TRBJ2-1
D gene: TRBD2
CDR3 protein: CASSHGTSGNNEQFF
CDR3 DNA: TGTGCCAGCAGTCACGGTACTAGCGGAAACAATGAGCAGTTCTTC

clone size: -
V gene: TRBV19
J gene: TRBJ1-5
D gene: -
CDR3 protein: CASSMTGREPQHF
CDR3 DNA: TGTGCCAGTAGTATGACAGGAAGGGAGCCCCAGCATTTT

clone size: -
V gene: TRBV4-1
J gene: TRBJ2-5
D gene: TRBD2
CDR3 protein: CASSPGLAGGGETQYF
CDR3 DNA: TGCGCCAGCAGCCCGGGACTAGCGGGAGGGGGAGAGACCCAGTACTTC

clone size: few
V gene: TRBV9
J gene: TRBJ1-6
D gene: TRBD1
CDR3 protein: CASSLRGPGYSPLHF
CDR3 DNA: TGTGCCAGCAGCCTAAGGGGGCCAGGCTATTCACCCCTCCACTTT

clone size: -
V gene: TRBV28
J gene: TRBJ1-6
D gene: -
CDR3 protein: CASRPPRQSWSPLHF
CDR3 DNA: TGTGCCAGCAGACCCCCCAGGCAGTCTTGGTCACCCCTCCACTTT

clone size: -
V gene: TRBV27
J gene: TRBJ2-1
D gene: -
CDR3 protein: CASGRYNEQFF
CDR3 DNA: TGTGCCAGCGGGCGCTACAATGAGCAGTTCTTC

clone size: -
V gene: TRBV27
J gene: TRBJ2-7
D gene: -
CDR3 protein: CASSVSSRVHYEQYF
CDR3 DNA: TGTGCCAGCAGCGTAAGTAGCAGGGTGCACTACGAGCAGTACTTC

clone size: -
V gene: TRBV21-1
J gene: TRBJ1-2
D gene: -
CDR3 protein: CASSKARLTNYGYTF
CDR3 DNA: TGTGCCAGCAGCAAAGCGAGGCTAACTAACTATGGCTACACCTTC

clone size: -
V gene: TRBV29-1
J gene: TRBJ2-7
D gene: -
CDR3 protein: CSVGGDSYEQYF
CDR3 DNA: TGCAGCGTCGGAGGTGACTCCTACGAGCAGTACTTC

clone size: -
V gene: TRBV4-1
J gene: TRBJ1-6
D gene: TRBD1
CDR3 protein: CASSHGTANSPLHF
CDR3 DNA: TGCGCCAGCAGCCACGGGACAGCTAATTCACCCCTCCACTTT

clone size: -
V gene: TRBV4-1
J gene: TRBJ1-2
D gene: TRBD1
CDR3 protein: CASSQVPGQGKESYTF
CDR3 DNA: TGCGCCAGCAGCCAAGTCCCGGGACAGGGGAAAGAAAGCTACACCTTC

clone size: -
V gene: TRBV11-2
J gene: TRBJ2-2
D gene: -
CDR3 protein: CASSLGGTSLAGELFF
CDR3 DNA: TGTGCCAGCAGCTTAGGGGGGACATCACTAGCCGGGGAGCTGTTTTTT

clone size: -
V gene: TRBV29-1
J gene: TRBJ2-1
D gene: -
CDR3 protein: CSVVFGARGQFF
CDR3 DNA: TGCAGCGTGGTTTTTGGGGCCCGAGGGCAGTTCTTC

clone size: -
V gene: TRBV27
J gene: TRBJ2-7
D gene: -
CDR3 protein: CASSPAMGPLAYEQYF
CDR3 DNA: TGTGCCAGCAGTCCGGCCATGGGTCCCCTAGCCTACGAGCAGTACTTC

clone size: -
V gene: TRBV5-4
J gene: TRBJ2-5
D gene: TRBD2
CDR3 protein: CASSLAVGTSGQETQYF
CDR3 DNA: TGTGCCAGCAGCTTGGCCGTAGGGACTAGCGGCCAAGAGACCCAGTACTTC

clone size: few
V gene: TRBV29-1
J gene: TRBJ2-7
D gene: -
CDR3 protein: CSVGNNRDYRTYEQYF
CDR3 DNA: TGCAGCGTTGGGAATAACAGGGATTATAGAACCTACGAGCAGTACTTC

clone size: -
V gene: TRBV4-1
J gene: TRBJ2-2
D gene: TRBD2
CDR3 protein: CASSQASGKNTGELFF
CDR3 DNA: TGCGCCAGCAGCCAAGCTAGCGGGAAGAACACCGGGGAGCTGTTTTTT